This passage covers 24 T cell receptor beta chains from one sample sequenced in a study of blood T cell repertoires in COVID-19. The protocol was immunoSEQ multiplex PCR, while the TCRdb copy is restricted to in-frame clones and leaves out a portion. The table records under 450,000 clones, roughly 84% of them present only once. The material sequenced was PBMCs or T cells enriched from blood (not recorded which). The receptors shown here come from a woman in her twenties or thirties who had recovered from COVID-19.

This rearrangement joins TRBV19 to TRBJ1-5, with 7 nucleotides matching TRBD1. Germline assignment: CDR1 LNHDA and CDR2 SQIVND (reference sequence). The CDR3 extends over 15 amino acids. J was trimmed by 7 bases and V by 3 bases; bases with no gene match: 9. The CDR3 protein is CASSIDRDVRQPQHF. Written as DNA, the CDR3 is TGTGCCAGTAGTATTGACAGGGATGTTCGACAGCCCCAGCATTTT.

For the CDR3, the DNA is TGTGCCAGCAGCTCAAGGGAGGCTAGCGGGAGCACAGATACGCAGTATTTT. Amino acid sequence: CASSSREASGSTDTQYF. The chain links TRBV14 to TRBJ2-3; 8 nucleotides agree with TRBD2. The J segment lost 0 bases and the V segment lost 5 bases, leaving 10 bases of the junction unmatched. There are 17 residues in the CDR3. CDR1 and CDR2 from the germline V gene are SGHDN and FVKESK.

The genes are TRBV5-1 and TRBJ2-7; the match to TRBD1 covers 8 bases. Germline V gives CDR1 SGHRS, CDR2 YFSETQ. The CDR3 has 15 amino acids. V lost 0 bases to trimming and J lost 5 bases; unmatched junction nucleotides: 7. The CDR3 protein is CASSLVGTGEHEQYF. CDR3 DNA: TGCGCCAGCAGCTTGGTCGGGACAGGTGAACACGAGCAGTACTTC.

This chain links TRBV5-1 with TRBJ2-2, with D perhaps TRBD1 (5 bases). The V gene's germline CDR1 is SGHRS and CDR2 YFSETQ. V shed 0 bases and J shed 2 bases, with 8 bases lying between them. CDR3 size: 15 residues. The CDR3, as DNA: TGCGCCAGCAGCTTGGGGACAACCAACACCGGGGAGCTGTTTTTT. Translation gives CASSLGTTNTGELFF.

This chain connects TRBV7-9 to TRBJ2-4, with D possibly being TRBD2 (6 bases). This CDR3 is built from 12 residues. Germline V CDR1 and CDR2: SEHNR, FQNEAQ (reference sequence). Trimming removed 8 bases from V and 6 bases from J, with 11 bases in between. CDR3 in DNA: TGTGCCAGCGGGGGACTCGGAAACATTCAGTACTTC. This encodes CASGGLGNIQYF.

V gene TRBV3-1 (or the pseudogene TRBV3-2) combines with J gene TRBJ2-7; TRBD1 matches at 7 bases. The ends lost 1 base at V and 9 bases at J; junction bases unmatched: 6. Germline CDR1 LGHDT, CDR2 YNNKEL (reference sequence). The CDR3 is made up of 13 amino acids. In DNA form, the CDR3 reads TGTGCCAGCAGCCAAGGAGAGGGGGCTCGGCAGTACTTC. Translating gives CASSQGEGARQYF.

Here the CDR3 DNA reads TGTGCCAGCAGCTTACGTTATGGGGGCTCCTCCTACGAGCAGTACTTC. This gives the protein CASSLRYGGSSYEQYF. V usage is TRBV11-2 and J usage is TRBJ2-7, with D maybe TRBD1 (6 bases). V gave up 2 bases and J gave up 0 bases, with 14 bases separating them. CDR1 and CDR2 (germline): SGHAT, FQNNGV. This CDR3 is built from 16 residues.

The chain combines TRBV20-1 with TRBJ1-4; TRBD1 agrees at 9 bases. The CDR3 is 11 residues long. Germline assignment: CDR1 DFQATT and CDR2 SNEGSKA (reference sequence). Losses at the gene ends were 5 bases for V and 16 bases for J; bases not matched to a gene: 8. The CDR3 DNA sequence: TGCAGTGCTCCCACCGGGACAGGGCCGTTTTTT. It encodes CSAPTGTGPFF.

The J gene is TRBJ2-7, the V gene TRBV21-1; the table assigns TRBD1, which was not confirmed against the DNA. TRBV21-1 is a pseudogene. The CDR3 is made up of 15 amino acids. This CDR3 reads CASSIRQGFTYEQYF. The CDR3 DNA follows: TGTGCCAGCAGCATAAGACAGGGATTCACCTACGAGCAGTACTTC.

The gene calls are TRBV19 and TRBJ1-5; D is unclear. The CDR3 is 14 residues long. Trimming took off 2 bases at V and 4 bases at J, with 9 bases between the two ends. Germline V gene sequence: CDR1 LNHDA, CDR2 SQIVND (reference sequence). The CDR3 coding sequence is TGTGCCAGTAGTATAAGCAGGTTTAATCAGCCCCAGCATTTT. Its translation: CASSISRFNQPQHF. Full variable domain (remainder filled in from reference TRBV19 and TRBJ1-5): DGGITQSPKYLFRKEGQNVTLSCEQNLNHDAMYWYRQDPGQGLRLIYYSQIVNDFQKGDIAEGYSVSREKKESFPLTVTSAQKNPTAFYLCASSISRFNQPQHFGDGTRLSIL.

This chain links TRBV11-3 with TRBJ2-4; D gene unclear. The V end was cut by 6 bases, the J end by 2 bases, with 14 bases between. Germline V CDR1 and CDR2: SGHNT, YENEEA. This CDR3 is 15 amino acids long. The CDR3 is CASRVYRVSKNIQYF. The CDR3 bases are TGTGCCAGCAGGGTCTATCGGGTTTCCAAAAACATTCAGTACTTC.

The count of this clone is one. This chain connects TRBV12-5 to TRBJ2-7; a possible D gene is TRBD1 (6 bases). V shed 7 bases and J shed 1 base, with 11 bases lying between them. Looked up from germline, CDR1 is LGHNT and CDR2 is FRNRAP. The CDR3 extends over 13 amino acids. The CDR3 DNA sequence: TGTGCTAGTGTTTTAACAGGGTCCTACGAGCAGTACTTC. This encodes CASVLTGSYEQYF. Based on the CDR3 plus reference TRBV12-5 and TRBJ2-7, the full variable domain is DARVTQTPRHKVTEMGQEVTMRCQPILGHNTVFWYRQTMMQGLELLAYFRNRAPLDDSGMPKDRFSAEMPDATLATLKIQPSEPRDSAVYFCASVLTGSYEQYFGPGTRLTVT.

The chain employs TRBV7-8 and TRBJ2-7; 8 nucleotides agree with TRBD2. CDR1 and CDR2 (germline): SGHVS, FQNEAQ. The trim removed 2 bases at V and 6 bases at J, leaving 6 bases unmatched. The CDR3 spans 14 residues. The CDR3 loop is CASSLHGRAFEQYF. As DNA, the CDR3 is TGTGCCAGCAGCTTACACGGGAGGGCCTTCGAGCAGTACTTC.

CDR3 sequence reads: CASSMGTGANQPQHF. CDR3 coding DNA: TGTGCCAGCAGCATGGGGACAGGGGCTAATCAGCCCCAGCATTTT. The chain has TRBV9 and TRBJ1-5; 10 nucleotides agree with TRBD1. CDR3 length: 15 amino acids. Germline V gene data show CDR1 as SGDLS and CDR2 as YYNGEE. V was clipped by 4 bases and J by 4 bases; unmatched bases: 5.

With regard to this clone: The sample holds other DNA sequences that translate to the same CDR3. V gene TRBV3-1 (or the pseudogene TRBV3-2) combines with J gene TRBJ1-2; unclear D gene. CDR1 and CDR2 from the germline V gene are LGHDT and YNNKEL (reference sequence). There are 13 residues in the CDR3. Trimming removed 3 bases at V and 3 bases at J, with 8 bases between. CDR3 DNA sequence: TGTGCCAGCAGCCAGGGGAGAGACTATGGCTACACCTTC. Translated, it gives CASSQGRDYGYTF.

This clone was recorded at least ten times. The J gene is TRBJ1-3, the V gene TRBV15; D not resolved. The CDR3 has 13 residues. Per the germline V gene, CDR1 is LNHNV and CDR2 is YYDKDF (reference sequence). V shed 0 bases and J shed 4 bases, with 4 bases lying between them. This CDR3 reads CATSRDPGNTIYF. CDR3 bases: TGTGCCACCAGCAGAGATCCAGGAAACACCATATATTTT.

This chain joins TRBV9 and TRBJ2-3; 10 bases match TRBD2. This CDR3 has 15 amino acids. V shed 4 bases, J shed 6 bases, and the junction held 8 bases outside the gene matches. Germline lookup yields CDR1 SGDLS and CDR2 YYNGEE. The CDR3 is CASSLLAGVADTQYF. CDR3 nucleotides: TGTGCCAGCAGCCTTCTAGCGGGAGTGGCGGATACGCAGTATTTT.

The V gene is TRBV19, the J gene TRBJ1-5, with a tentative D call TRBD1 (6 bases). Trimming shortened V by 5 bases and J by 1 base, and 12 bases separated the two germline ends. The CDR3 runs 15 residues. The germline CDR1 and CDR2 sequences are LNHDA and SQIVND (reference sequence). The CDR3 is CASSWDTRSNQPQHF. CDR3 nucleotide sequence: TGTGCCAGTAGTTGGGACACAAGGAGCAATCAGCCCCAGCATTTT.

The chain joins TRBV29-1 to TRBJ1-4, with 7 bases aligning to TRBD1. The CDR3 spans 14 residues. Looked up from germline, CDR1 is SQVTM and CDR2 is ANQGSEA. V gave up 3 bases and J gave up 5 bases; unmatched junction bases: 6. CDR3 nucleotides: TGCAGCGTTGAGCCCAGGGGGGCGAATGAAAAACTGTTTTTT. It is translated as CSVEPRGANEKLFF.

This clone has only one observation. J is TRBJ1-2 and V is TRBV5-6, with 7 nucleotides matching TRBD1. The CDR3 spans 13 residues. CDR1 is SGHDT and CDR2 is YYEEEE in the germline V gene. Trimming took 6 bases from V and 5 from J; bases not matched to a gene: 7. The CDR3 spells CASTLPGGYGYTF. Written as DNA, the CDR3 is TGTGCCAGCACACTCCCAGGGGGTTATGGCTACACCTTC.

About this clone: Within the sample, other DNA sequences also encode this same CDR3. The V call is TRBV19, the J call TRBJ2-1, with D maybe TRBD1 (6 bases). The CDR3 has 13 residues. Germline V gene data show CDR1 as LNHDA and CDR2 as SQIVND (reference sequence). V lost 5 bases and J lost 2, with 7 bases in between. The DNA for the CDR3 is TGTGCCAGTAGTCGGGACACCTACAATGAGCAGTTCTTC. It is translated as CASSRDTYNEQFF.

The chain uses TRBV7-3 and TRBJ2-2; 8 bases fit TRBD2. CDR3 size: 15 residues. The germline gives CDR1 SGHTA, CDR2 FQGTGA. After removal of 2 bases from V and 5 bases from J, the junction contained 4 bases not matched to a gene. Written as DNA, the CDR3 is TGTGCCAGCAGCTTACGGGCTAGCGGGACCGGGGAGCTGTTTTTT. This codes for CASSLRASGTGELFF.

The chain combines TRBV6-5 with TRBJ2-7, with 7 bases that match TRBD1. Per germline, CDR1 MNHEY and CDR2 SVGAGI. This CDR3 contains 13 residues. Trimming removed 6 bases from V and 3 bases from J; junction bases left unmatched: 5. This CDR3 reads CASRIQGIYEQYF. The CDR3 bases are TGTGCCAGCAGGATACAGGGGATCTACGAGCAGTACTTC.

The chain carries TRBV6-7 and TRBJ2-1; 13 bases line up with TRBD2. TRBV6-7 is treated as an ORF (open reading frame) with a function not yet certain. V shed 6 bases and J 8 bases; nucleotides not matched to a gene: 22. The CDR3 covers 20 residues. The CDR3 reads CASSTFGLAGVLDWAYEQFF. The DNA of the CDR3 is TGTGCCAGCAGCACCTTTGGACTAGCGGGAGTATTGGATTGGGCATATGAGCAGTTCTTC.